This T cell receptor (beta chain) was captured by sequencing in a study of OX40 agonist ivuxolimab in advanced cancers. Study context: Partial responses occurred in Three dose-escalation patients, one with hepatocellular carcinoma and two with cutaneous melanoma. Broader study findings: In general, CD8+ T cells held more expanded clones than CD4+ did, on average. Doses of 0.1 to 3.0 mg/kg were accompanied by clonal expansion of CD4+ and CD8+ blood T cells by week 6. Antigen specificity of clonally expanded peripheral T cells was not established.

Assay: immunoSEQ multiplex PCR; the TCRdb copy retains only in-frame clones and omits some. Altogether about 68,000 clones are present, about 89% being singletons, with the ten largest covering over 2%. Comment on this clone: Its antigen is undetermined.

Germline assignment: CDR1 SGHVS and CDR2 FQNEAQ. The CDR3 sequence is 15 residues long. V dropped 3 bases and J dropped 0; count of bases not matched to a gene: 2. The chain has TRBV7-8 and TRBJ2-4; TRBD2 aligns across 7 bases. The source of this sequence is an adult with an advanced solid tumor such as melanoma, head and neck, liver or kidney cancer. Sample: CD4+ or CD8+ T cells sorted from blood, taken in a trial of the OX40 agonist ivuxolimab. The CDR3 protein is CASSFGGGAKNIQYF. As DNA, the CDR3 is TGTGCCAGCAGCTTTGGGGGGGGAGCCAAAAACATTCAGTACTTC.